The entry that follows covers one T cell receptor (beta chain) sequence. Its specificity is not known. For the second PCR, which ran for about 7 to 11 cycles, a sample-barcoded 5' primer and a J-beta primer mix were used. TCRdb redid the calling of the 5' RACE reads with MiXCR, one entry per CDR3 protein. The sample lists around 1.5 million distinct CDR3 sequences, around 36% occurring once. The sample comes from a study of blood T cells in healthy people across ages. Study-wide results and caveats: It was the long-lived donors that had more naive CD4+ cells and higher diversity than aged donors.

The germline V gene encodes CDR1 SGHRS and CDR2 YFSETQ. The CDR3 length is 21 residues. The germline V and J ends were trimmed by 7 bases and 0 bases, with 33 bases remaining between them. The genes are TRBV5-1 and TRBJ2-3, with TRBD2 as a possible D gene (6 bases). Source material: blood. This TCR was sampled from a woman in her twenties or thirties in good health. The CDR3: CASPQNTRTIRRGPSTDTQYF. The CDR3 DNA reads TGCGCCAGCCCCCAGAATACACGAACTATACGGAGGGGCCCTAGCACAGATACGCAGTATTTT.